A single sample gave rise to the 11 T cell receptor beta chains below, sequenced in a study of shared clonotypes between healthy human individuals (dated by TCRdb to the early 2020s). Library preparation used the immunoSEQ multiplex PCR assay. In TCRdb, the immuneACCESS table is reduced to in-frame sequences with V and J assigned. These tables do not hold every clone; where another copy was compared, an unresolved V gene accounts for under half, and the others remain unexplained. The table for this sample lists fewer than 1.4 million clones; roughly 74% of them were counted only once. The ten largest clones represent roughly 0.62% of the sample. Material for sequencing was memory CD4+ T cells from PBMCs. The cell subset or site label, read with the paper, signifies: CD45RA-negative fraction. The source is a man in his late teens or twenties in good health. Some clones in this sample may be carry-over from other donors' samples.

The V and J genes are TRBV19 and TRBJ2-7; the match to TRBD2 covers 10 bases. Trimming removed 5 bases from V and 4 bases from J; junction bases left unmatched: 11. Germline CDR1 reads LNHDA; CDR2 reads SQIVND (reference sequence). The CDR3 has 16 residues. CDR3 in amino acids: CASSPHSGGRKYEQYF. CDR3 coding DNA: TGTGCCAGTAGTCCCCATAGCGGGGGGCGAAAGTACGAGCAGTACTTC.

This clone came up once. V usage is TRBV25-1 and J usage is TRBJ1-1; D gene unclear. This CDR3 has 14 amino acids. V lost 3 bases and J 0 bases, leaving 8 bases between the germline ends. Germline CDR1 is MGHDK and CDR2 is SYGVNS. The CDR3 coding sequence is TGTGCCAGCAGTGACCCCGGGGTGAACACTGAAGCTTTCTTT. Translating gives CASSDPGVNTEAFF.

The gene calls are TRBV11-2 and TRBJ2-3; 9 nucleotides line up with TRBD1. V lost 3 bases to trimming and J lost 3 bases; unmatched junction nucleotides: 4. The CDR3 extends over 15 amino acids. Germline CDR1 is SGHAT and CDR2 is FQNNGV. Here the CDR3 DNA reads TGTGCCAGCAGCTTCACCGGGACAGGGACAGATACGCAGTATTTT. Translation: CASSFTGTGTDTQYF.

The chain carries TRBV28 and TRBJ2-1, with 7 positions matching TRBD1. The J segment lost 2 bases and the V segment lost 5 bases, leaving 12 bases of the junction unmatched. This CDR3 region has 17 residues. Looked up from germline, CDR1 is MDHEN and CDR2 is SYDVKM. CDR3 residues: CASSKQGPAPAYNEQFF. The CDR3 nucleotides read TGTGCCAGCAGTAAACAGGGGCCAGCACCCGCCTACAATGAGCAGTTCTTC.

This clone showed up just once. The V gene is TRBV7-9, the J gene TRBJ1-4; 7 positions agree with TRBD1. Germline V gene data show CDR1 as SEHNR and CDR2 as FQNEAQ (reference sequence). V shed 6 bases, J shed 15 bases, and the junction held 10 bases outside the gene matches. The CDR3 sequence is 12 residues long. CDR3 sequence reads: CASSEVQGLVFF. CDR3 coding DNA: TGTGCCAGCAGTGAAGTACAGGGGTTGGTGTTTTTT.

The chain's CDR3 is CASSLGTSGSGNEQFF. The CDR3 DNA reads TGTGCCAGCAGCTTAGGAACTAGCGGGAGCGGTAATGAGCAGTTCTTC. The chain has TRBV11-2 and TRBJ2-1, with 11 nucleotides matching TRBD2. The germline CDR1 and CDR2 sequences are SGHAT and FQNNGV. V gave up 1 base and J gave up 7 bases; unmatched junction bases: 6. There are 16 residues in the CDR3.

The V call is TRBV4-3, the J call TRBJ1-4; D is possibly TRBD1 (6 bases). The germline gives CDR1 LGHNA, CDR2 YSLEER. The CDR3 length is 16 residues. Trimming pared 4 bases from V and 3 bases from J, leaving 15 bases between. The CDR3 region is CASSLVRGGPNEKLFF. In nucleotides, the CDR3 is TGCGCCAGCAGCCTAGTGAGGGGGGGGCCTAATGAAAAACTGTTTTTT.

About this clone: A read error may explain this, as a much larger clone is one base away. The CDR3 sequence: CASSRPVGRRSGDEQFF. The CDR3 DNA reads as TGTGCCAGCAGCCGTCCGGTGGGCAGGAGAAGTGGCGATGAGCAGTTCTTC. The chain uses TRBV28 and TRBJ2-1; D is uncertain. The CDR3 loop spans 17 amino acids. CDR1 is MDHEN, CDR2 SYDVKM, per germline. V lost 6 bases to trimming and J lost 8 bases, with 26 bases between them.

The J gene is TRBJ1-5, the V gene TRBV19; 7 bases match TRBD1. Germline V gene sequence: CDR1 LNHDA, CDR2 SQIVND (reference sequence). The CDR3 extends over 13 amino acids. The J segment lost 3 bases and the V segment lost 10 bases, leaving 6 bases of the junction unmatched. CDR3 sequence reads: CATDDRVNQPQHF. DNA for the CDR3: TGTGCCACTGATGACAGGGTCAATCAGCCCCAGCATTTT.

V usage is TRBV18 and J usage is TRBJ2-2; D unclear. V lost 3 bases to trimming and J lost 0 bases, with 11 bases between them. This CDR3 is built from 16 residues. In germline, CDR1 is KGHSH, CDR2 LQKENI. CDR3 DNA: TGTGCCAGCTCACCCGCCTCCGCTTCGAACACCGGGGAGCTGTTTTTT. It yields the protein CASSPASASNTGELFF.

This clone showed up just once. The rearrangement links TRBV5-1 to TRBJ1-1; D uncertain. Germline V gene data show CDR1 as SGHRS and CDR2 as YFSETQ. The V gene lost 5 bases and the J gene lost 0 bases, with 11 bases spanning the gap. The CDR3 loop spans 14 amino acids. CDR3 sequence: CASRSAVVNTEAFF. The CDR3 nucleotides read TGCGCCAGCAGGTCAGCGGTGGTGAACACTGAAGCTTTCTTT. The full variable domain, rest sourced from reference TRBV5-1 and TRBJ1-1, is KAGVTQTPRYLIKTRGQQVTLSCSPISGHRSVSWYQQTPGQGLQFLFEYFSETQRNKGNFPGRFSGRQFSNSRSEMNVSTLELGDSALYLCASRSAVVNTEAFFGQGTRLTVV.